This record concerns one TCR beta chain sequence. These data come from a study of shared clonotypes between healthy human individuals. Study-wide context: A couple of women and three men aged 18 to 49 served as donors.

The method was immunoSEQ multiplex PCR; TCRdb's version includes in-frame clones alone and lacks a portion of them. The sample lists 400,000 to 600,000 clones, around 75% occurring once. Between the trimmed V and J ends, which lost 0 bases and 4 bases, there was a span of 10 bases. CDR3 length equals 15 residues. Germline CDR1 reads SGHDT; CDR2 reads YYEEEE. This receptor was obtained from a woman aged 40 to 50 in good health. Some clones in this sample may be carry-over from other donors' samples. The chain uses TRBV5-6 and TRBJ2-2; no clear D. The specimen sequenced was PBMCs. The CDR3 region has the DNA TGTGCCAGCAGCTTGGTGCCAGGTCTCACCGGGGAGCTGTTTTTT. This gives the protein CASSLVPGLTGELFF.